Listed below are T cell receptor beta chains from one sample, sequenced in a study of breast tumors, draining lymph nodes, adjacent tissues. TCRdb reprocessed the multiplex PCR reads with MiXCR, giving one entry per CDR3 protein. The repertoire holds a few hundred thousand distinct CDR3 sequences, with approximately 36% as singletons. The sequenced material came from axillary lymph node tissue. The receptors shown here come from a female donor with breast cancer. Some clones in this sample may be carry-over from other donors' samples. Both conserved end residues are part of each CDR3. D genes are given only for firm matches. The listing skips clone size in some rows; elsewhere it reads once, few, many or a size class.

j_gene: TRBJ2-3; abundance: many; d_gene: TRBD2; v_gene: TRBV3-1; CDR3nt: TGTGCCAGCAGCCTACTAGCGGGAGTAGGGAAAGATACGCAGTATTTT; CDR3aa: CASSLLAGVGKDTQYF
j_gene: TRBJ1-5; abundance: NA; d_gene: NA; v_gene: TRBV7-2; CDR3nt: TGTGCCAGCAGCTTATTTTTGGGGGGCGGGGAAAAGCAGCCCCAGCATTTT; CDR3aa: CASSLFLGGGEKQPQHF
j_gene: TRBJ1-6; abundance: NA; d_gene: TRBD1; v_gene: TRBV5-8; CDR3nt: TGTGCCAGCAGCCCCGGGACAGGGGGTCGTAATTCACCCCTCCACTTT; CDR3aa: CASSPGTGGRNSPLHF
j_gene: TRBJ1-2; abundance: NA; d_gene: NA; v_gene: TRBV7-9; CDR3nt: TGTGCCAGCAGCTTAGAGGGTACCGGAAACACCTTC; CDR3aa: CASSLEGTGNTF
j_gene: TRBJ2-1; abundance: many; d_gene: TRBD2; v_gene: TRBV7-8; CDR3nt: TGTGCCAGCAGCTTCAGCCTAGCGGGGGGGCGTATGGAAAATGAGCAGTTCTTC; CDR3aa: CASSFSLAGGRMENEQFF
j_gene: TRBJ1-5; abundance: few; d_gene: NA; v_gene: TRBV6-1; CDR3nt: TGTGCCAGCAGTGAAGTCTTGAAGGTTAGCAATCAGCCCCAGCATTTT; CDR3aa: CASSEVLKVSNQPQHF
j_gene: TRBJ1-6; abundance: many; d_gene: NA; v_gene: TRBV10-3; CDR3nt: TGTGCCATCAATCCGGAGGGGTCAAAGAATTCACCCCTCCACTTT; CDR3aa: CAINPEGSKNSPLHF
j_gene: TRBJ2-2; abundance: many; d_gene: TRBD2; v_gene: TRBV9; CDR3nt: TGTGCCAGCAGCGTAGAGGCGGGAGTGACCGGGGAGCTGTTTTTT; CDR3aa: CASSVEAGVTGELFF
j_gene: TRBJ1-1; abundance: NA; d_gene: NA; v_gene: TRBV15; CDR3nt: TGTGCCACCAGCAGGGAACAAGGACGACCGCTTTTCACTGAAGCTTTCTTT; CDR3aa: CATSREQGRPLFTEAFF
j_gene: TRBJ2-3; abundance: NA; d_gene: TRBD2; v_gene: TRBV19; CDR3nt: TGTGCCAGCAGCCGCGTTAGCGGGGGGGGCACAGATACGCAGTATTTT; CDR3aa: CASSRVSGGGTDTQYF
j_gene: TRBJ2-1; abundance: NA; d_gene: NA; v_gene: TRBV12-5; CDR3nt: TGTGTTAGTGGTTTGCCCACAGGGCCCTCCTACAATGAGCAGTTCTTC; CDR3aa: CVSGLPTGPSYNEQFF
j_gene: TRBJ1-5; abundance: few; d_gene: TRBD1; v_gene: TRBV3-1; CDR3nt: TGTGCCAGCAGCCATGGGACAGGGGATCAGCCCCAGCATTTT; CDR3aa: CASSHGTGDQPQHF
j_gene: TRBJ2-1; abundance: NA; d_gene: TRBD2; v_gene: TRBV6-6; CDR3nt: TGTGCCAGCAGTCGCGGGACTAGCGGGGGCTCCTACAATGAGCAGTTCTTC; CDR3aa: CASSRGTSGGSYNEQFF
j_gene: TRBJ2-7; abundance: many; d_gene: NA; v_gene: TRBV6-6; CDR3nt: TGTGCCAGCAGTTACGGCGGGACCACCTACGAGCAGTACTTC; CDR3aa: CASSYGGTTYEQYF
j_gene: TRBJ1-5; abundance: many; d_gene: TRBD1; v_gene: TRBV28; CDR3nt: TGTGCCAGCAGTTCAACAGGGGGAGTCGGCAATCAGCCCCAGCATTTT; CDR3aa: CASSSTGGVGNQPQHF
j_gene: TRBJ2-2; abundance: NA; d_gene: NA; v_gene: TRBV28; CDR3nt: TGTGCCAGCTCTTTACGGGCGGGTTACATAACCGGGGAGCTGTTTTTT; CDR3aa: CASSLRAGYITGELFF
j_gene: TRBJ2-3; abundance: few; d_gene: NA; v_gene: TRBV7-2; CDR3nt: TGTGCCAGCAGCTTGATGTGGGACACCGCATTTTCAGATCCGCAGTATTTT; CDR3aa: CASSLMWDTAFSDPQYF
j_gene: TRBJ1-5; abundance: many; d_gene: NA; v_gene: TRBV19; CDR3nt: TGTGCCAGTAGTTCCCGCTCAGGGACCCCCTCCAATCAGCCCCAGCATTTT; CDR3aa: CASSSRSGTPSNQPQHF
j_gene: TRBJ2-7; abundance: NA; d_gene: TRBD1; v_gene: TRBV2; CDR3nt: TGTGCCAGCCCGGCAGGGACAGGGTCGGGAGAGCAGTACTTC; CDR3aa: CASPAGTGSGEQYF
j_gene: TRBJ2-3; abundance: NA; d_gene: TRBD2; v_gene: TRBV7-9; CDR3nt: TGTGCCAGCAGCCCGAGGGCTGGGACTAGCAATGAGCAGTATTTT; CDR3aa: CASSPRAGTSNEQYF
j_gene: TRBJ2-3; abundance: many; d_gene: NA; v_gene: TRBV24-1; CDR3nt: TGTGCCACCAGTGAGTGCACCGGGCCAGATACGCAGTATTTT; CDR3aa: CATSECTGPDTQYF
j_gene: TRBJ2-1; abundance: many; d_gene: NA; v_gene: TRBV24-1; CDR3nt: TGTGCCACCAGTGGGCCCGCGGCCACCTACAATGAGCAGTTCTTC; CDR3aa: CATSGPAATYNEQFF
j_gene: TRBJ2-7; abundance: many; d_gene: TRBD1; v_gene: TRBV6-7; CDR3nt: TGTGCCAGCAGTTACAGGGGGCAGGAACTATACGAGCAGTACTTC; CDR3aa: CASSYRGQELYEQYF
j_gene: TRBJ2-7; abundance: many; d_gene: TRBD1; v_gene: TRBV6-6; CDR3nt: TGTGCCAGCAGCTTCGGACAGGACAACTCCTACGAGCAGTACTTC; CDR3aa: CASSFGQDNSYEQYF
j_gene: TRBJ1-2; abundance: NA; d_gene: TRBD1; v_gene: TRBV20-1; CDR3nt: TGCAGTGCTAGAGATGGTGGGAGGGGGCAAGGCTCTGGAAACACCTTC; CDR3aa: CSARDGGRGQGSGNTF
j_gene: TRBJ2-1; abundance: many; d_gene: TRBD2; v_gene: TRBV9; CDR3nt: TGTGCCAGCAGCGCGGGACTAGTCTTAGGGGAGCAGTTCTTC; CDR3aa: CASSAGLVLGEQFF
j_gene: TRBJ2-4; abundance: few; d_gene: NA; v_gene: TRBV20-1; CDR3nt: TGCAGTGCTAGAGATCAGGGTTGGGACAAAAACATTCAGTACTTC; CDR3aa: CSARDQGWDKNIQYF
j_gene: TRBJ2-3; abundance: many; d_gene: NA; v_gene: TRBV9; CDR3nt: TGTGCCAGCAGCCTTAGGGGGAGCTCAGATACGCAGTATTTT; CDR3aa: CASSLRGSSDTQYF